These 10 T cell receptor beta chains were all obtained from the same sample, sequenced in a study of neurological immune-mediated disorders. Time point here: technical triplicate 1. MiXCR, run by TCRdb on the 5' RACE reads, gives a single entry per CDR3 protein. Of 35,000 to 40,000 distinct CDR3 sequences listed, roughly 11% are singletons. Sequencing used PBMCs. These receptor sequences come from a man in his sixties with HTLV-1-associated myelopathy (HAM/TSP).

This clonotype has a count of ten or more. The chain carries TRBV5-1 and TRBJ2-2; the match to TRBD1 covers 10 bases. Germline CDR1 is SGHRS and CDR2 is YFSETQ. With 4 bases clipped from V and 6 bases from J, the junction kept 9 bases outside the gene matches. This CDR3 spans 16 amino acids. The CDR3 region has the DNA TGCGCCAGCAGCCGCACTGGACAGGGGGTGTCCGGGGAGCTGTTTTTT. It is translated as CASSRTGQGVSGELFF.

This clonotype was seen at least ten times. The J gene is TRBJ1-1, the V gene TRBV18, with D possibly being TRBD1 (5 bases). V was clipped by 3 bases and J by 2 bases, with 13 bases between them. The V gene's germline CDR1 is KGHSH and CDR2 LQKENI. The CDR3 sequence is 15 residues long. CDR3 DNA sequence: TGTGCCAGCTCACCTCAGACAGCAACTAACACTGAAGCTTTCTTT. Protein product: CASSPQTATNTEAFF.

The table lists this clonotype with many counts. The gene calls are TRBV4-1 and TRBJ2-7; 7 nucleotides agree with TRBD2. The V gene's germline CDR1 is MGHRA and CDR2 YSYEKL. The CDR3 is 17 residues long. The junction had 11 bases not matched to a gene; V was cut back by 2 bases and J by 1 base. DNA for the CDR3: TGCGCCAGCAGCCAAACCCCTAAAGGCGGGAGTTCCTACGAGCAGTACTTC. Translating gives CASSQTPKGGSSYEQYF.

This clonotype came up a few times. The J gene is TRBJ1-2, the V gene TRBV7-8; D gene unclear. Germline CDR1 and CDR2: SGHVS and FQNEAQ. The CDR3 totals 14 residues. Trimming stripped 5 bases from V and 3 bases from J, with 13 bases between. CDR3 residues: CASSLRGSDYGYTF. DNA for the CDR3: TGTGCCAGCAGCCTTAGAGGCTCTGACTATGGCTACACCTTC.

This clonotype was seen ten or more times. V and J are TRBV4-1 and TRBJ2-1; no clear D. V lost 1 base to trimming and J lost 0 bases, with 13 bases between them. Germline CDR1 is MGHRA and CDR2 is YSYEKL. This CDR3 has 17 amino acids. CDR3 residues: CASSQGPAPSSYNEQFF. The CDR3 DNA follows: TGCGCCAGCAGCCAAGGCCCTGCACCGAGCTCCTACAATGAGCAGTTCTTC.

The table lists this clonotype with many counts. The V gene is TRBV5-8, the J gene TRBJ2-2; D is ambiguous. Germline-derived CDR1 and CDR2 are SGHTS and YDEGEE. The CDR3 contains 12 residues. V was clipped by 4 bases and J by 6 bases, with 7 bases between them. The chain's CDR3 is CASSLNPGELFF. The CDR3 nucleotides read TGTGCCAGCAGCCTCAATCCCGGGGAGCTGTTTTTT.

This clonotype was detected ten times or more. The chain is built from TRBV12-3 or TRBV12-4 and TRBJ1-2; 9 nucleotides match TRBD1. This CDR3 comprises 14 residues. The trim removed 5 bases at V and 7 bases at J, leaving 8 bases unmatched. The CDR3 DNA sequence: TGTGCCAGCAGTCGAACAGGGGGCGCAGGTGGCTACACCTTC. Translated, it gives CASSRTGGAGGYTF.

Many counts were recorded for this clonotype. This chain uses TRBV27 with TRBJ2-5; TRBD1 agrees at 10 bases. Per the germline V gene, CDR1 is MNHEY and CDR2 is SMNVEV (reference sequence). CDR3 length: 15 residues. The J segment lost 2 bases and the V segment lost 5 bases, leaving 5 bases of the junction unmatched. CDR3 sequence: CASSGGTGVQETQYF. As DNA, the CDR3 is TGTGCCAGCAGTGGGGGGACAGGGGTTCAAGAGACCCAGTACTTC.

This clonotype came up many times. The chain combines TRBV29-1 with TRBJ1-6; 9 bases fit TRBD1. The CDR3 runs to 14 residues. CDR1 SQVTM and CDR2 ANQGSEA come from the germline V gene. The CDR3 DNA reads TGCGCGACTGCGGACAGGGGAGTAAGATCACCCCTCCACTTT. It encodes CATADRGVRSPLHF.

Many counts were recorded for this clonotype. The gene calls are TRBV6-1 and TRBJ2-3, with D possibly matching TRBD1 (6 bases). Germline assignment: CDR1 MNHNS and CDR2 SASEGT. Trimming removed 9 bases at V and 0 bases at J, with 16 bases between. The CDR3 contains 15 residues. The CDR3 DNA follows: TGTGCCAGTAAATACAGACAGGCTAGCACAGATACGCAGTATTTT. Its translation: CASKYRQASTDTQYF.